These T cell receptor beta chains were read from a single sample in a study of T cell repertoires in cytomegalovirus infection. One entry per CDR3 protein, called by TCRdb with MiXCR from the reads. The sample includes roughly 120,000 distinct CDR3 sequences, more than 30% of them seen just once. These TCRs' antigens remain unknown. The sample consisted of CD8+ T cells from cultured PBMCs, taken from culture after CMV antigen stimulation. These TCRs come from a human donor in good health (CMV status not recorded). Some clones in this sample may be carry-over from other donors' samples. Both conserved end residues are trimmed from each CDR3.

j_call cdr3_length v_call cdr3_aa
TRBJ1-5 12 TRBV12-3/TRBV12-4 ASSLGGVNQPQH
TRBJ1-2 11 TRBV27 ASSLQGFDGYT
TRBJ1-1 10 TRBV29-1 SVAFGDTEAF
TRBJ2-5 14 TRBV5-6 ASRYSPQGDEETQY
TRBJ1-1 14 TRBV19 ASSSPRIRMNTEAF
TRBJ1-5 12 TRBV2 ASEESRWGQPQH
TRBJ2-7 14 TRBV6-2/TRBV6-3 ASSDGVRVSGDEQY
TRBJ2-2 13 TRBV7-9 ASSLWGLATGELF
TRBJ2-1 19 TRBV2 ASSEYSTGESPKSSYNEQF
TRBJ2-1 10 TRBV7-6 ASSSGLDGQF
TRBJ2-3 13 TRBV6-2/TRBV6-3 ASSYFSRSGDTQY
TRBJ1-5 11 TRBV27 ASSFLRNRPQH
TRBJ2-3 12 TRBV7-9 ASSPPVGADTQY
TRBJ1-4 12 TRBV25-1 ASSTGQNNEKLF
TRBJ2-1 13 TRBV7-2 ASTNGAGPYNEQF
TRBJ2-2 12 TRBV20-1 SARRQGVSGELF
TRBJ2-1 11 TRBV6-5 ASSRDRRSEQF
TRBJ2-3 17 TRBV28 ASSLPGLAGGLTTDTQY